A selection of T cell receptor beta chains follows, all from one sample in a study of post-analysis software for immune sequencing data. TCRdb processed the PCR reads anew with MiXCR; each CDR3 protein has one entry. The sample lists 150,000 to 200,000 distinct CDR3 sequences, over 25% seen once, with roughly 1.6% in the top ten. The sequencing input was blood. The receptors were gathered from a girl aged 10 to 17 with multiple sclerosis. CDR3s include the opening cysteine and the closing phenylalanine or tryptophan. A D gene is named only where the DNA matches it firmly. Size is omitted from some rows. Given values are once, few, many or a class for expanded clones.

j_call v_call d_call clone_size cdr3_aa cdr3_nt
TRBJ2-4 TRBV27 . many CASSLGLRFAKNIQYF TGTGCCAGCAGTTTAGGCCTAAGGTTTGCCAAAAACATTCAGTACTTC
TRBJ2-7 TRBV24-1 . many CATSEGRSYEQYF TGTGCCACCAGTGAGGGCAGGAGCTACGAGCAGTACTTC
TRBJ2-7 TRBV7-9 . few CASSSDLTGFYEQYF TGTGCCAGCAGCTCCGACCTAACAGGATTCTACGAGCAGTACTTC
TRBJ1-1 TRBV29-1 . . CSVVKGGLSGTEAFF TGCAGCGTTGTAAAGGGTGGGCTAAGTGGTACTGAAGCTTTCTTT
TRBJ2-1 TRBV7-2 TRBD2 many CASSSPSLAYNEQFF TGTGCCAGCAGCTCCCCATCACTAGCGTACAATGAGCAGTTCTTC
TRBJ2-7 TRBV20-1 . many CSAGDYGTYEQYF TGCAGTGCTGGAGATTACGGGACCTACGAGCAGTACTTC
TRBJ1-5 TRBV28 TRBD1 many CASSRPRQGANFYYQPQHF TGTGCCAGCAGCCGACCGAGACAGGGCGCCAATTTCTATTATCAGCCCCAGCATTTT
TRBJ2-1 TRBV5-1 . . CASSLIGEYNEQFF TGCGCCAGCAGCTTGATTGGAGAGTACAATGAGCAGTTCTTC
TRBJ2-1 TRBV4-1 . many CASSHEGPGTYNEQFF TGCGCCAGCAGCCACGAGGGACCAGGGACCTACAATGAGCAGTTCTTC
TRBJ2-1 TRBV14 TRBD2 . CASSQTGTSGRALEQCF TGTGCCAGCAGCCAGACCGGGACTAGCGGGAGGGCCCTTGAGCAGTGCTTC
TRBJ1-1 TRBV5-1 . many CASSPGYNTEAFF TGCGCCAGCAGCCCTGGATACAACACTGAAGCTTTCTTT
TRBJ2-7 TRBV4-1 . many CASSQTKYEQYF TGCGCCAGCAGCCAAACTAAATACGAGCAGTACTTC
TRBJ1-2 TRBV20-1 TRBD1 many CSAANPQSGGYGYTF TGCAGTGCCGCCAACCCTCAATCAGGGGGCTATGGCTACACCTTC
TRBJ1-2 TRBV6-5 . . CASSYSVDTNYGYTF TGTGCCAGCAGTTACTCGGTAGATACTAACTATGGCTACACCTTC
TRBJ2-1 TRBV7-9 TRBD1 . CASSTGTGGINEQFF TGTGCCAGCAGTACCGGGACAGGGGGGATCAATGAGCAGTTCTTC
TRBJ1-2 TRBV5-8 . many CASTRAVDRYGYTF TGTGCCAGCACTCGGGCGGTCGACCGCTATGGCTACACCTTC
TRBJ1-5 TRBV6-7 . . CASSYLVGGRVGPQHF TGTGCCAGCAGTTACCTGGTCGGGGGGCGAGTCGGGCCCCAGCATTTT
TRBJ2-4 TRBV5-1 . . CASSIGAGKNIQYF TGCGCCAGCAGCATTGGAGCGGGCAAAAACATTCAGTACTTC
TRBJ2-1 TRBV7-2 . many CASSLAGFEQFF TGTGCCAGCAGCTTAGCGGGTTTTGAGCAGTTCTTC
TRBJ1-1 TRBV12-3/TRBV12-4 . few CASIQRRSNTEAFF TGTGCCAGCATCCAGCGGAGGTCCAACACTGAAGCTTTCTTT
TRBJ1-5 TRBV4-1 . many CASSQVPPQNSNQPQHF TGCGCCAGCAGCCAAGTGCCGCCACAGAATAGCAATCAGCCCCAGCATTTT
TRBJ2-2 TRBV2 TRBD1 . CASSEQGVNTGELFF TGTGCCAGCAGTGAACAGGGGGTGAACACCGGGGAGCTGTTTTTT
TRBJ2-1 TRBV12-3/TRBV12-4 TRBD2 . CTSKGTRGHEQFF TGTACCAGCAAGGGGACTAGGGGCCATGAGCAGTTCTTC
TRBJ1-4 TRBV28 . few CASSLQGEKKLFF TGTGCCAGCAGTTTACAGGGAGAAAAAAAACTGTTTTTT
TRBJ2-6 TRBV21-1 . few CASSQKGHPMANVLTF TGTGCCAGCAGCCAAAAGGGACACCCAATGGCCAACGTCCTGACTTTC
TRBJ2-7 TRBV20-1 . many CSASRTSYEQYF TGCAGTGCTAGCCGAACCTCCTACGAGCAGTACTTC
TRBJ2-7 TRBV10-3 . many CAISDSRGEQYF TGTGCCATCAGTGATTCTAGAGGCGAGCAGTACTTC